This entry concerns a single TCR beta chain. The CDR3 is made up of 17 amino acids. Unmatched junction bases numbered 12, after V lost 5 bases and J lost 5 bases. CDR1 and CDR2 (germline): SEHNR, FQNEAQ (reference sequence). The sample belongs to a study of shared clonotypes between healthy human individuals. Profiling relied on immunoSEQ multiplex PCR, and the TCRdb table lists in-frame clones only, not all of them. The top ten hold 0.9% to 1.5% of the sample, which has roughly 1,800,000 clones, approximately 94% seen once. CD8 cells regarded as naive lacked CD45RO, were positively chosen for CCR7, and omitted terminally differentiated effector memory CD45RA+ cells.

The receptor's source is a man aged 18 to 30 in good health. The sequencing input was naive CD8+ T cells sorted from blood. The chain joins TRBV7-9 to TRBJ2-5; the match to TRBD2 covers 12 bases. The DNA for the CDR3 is TGTGCCAGCAGCCCTGAGCTAGCGGGAGGGCCAGGGGAGACCCAGTACTTC. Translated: CASSPELAGGPGETQYF.